This T cell receptor gamma chain is from a study of human gamma delta and Vdelta1 T cells. TCRdb used CATT to re-call clones from the PCR reads. The sample lists fewer than 10,000 gamma-chain clones; 45% were seen once. Germline V gives CDR1 GITISATS, CDR2 ISYDGTV (reference sequence). This CDR3 is 11 amino acids long. V trimming: 4 bases; J trimming: 12 bases; junction bases outside the gene matches: 9. With regard to this clone: The antigen is not known.

Study results and caveats: Reportedly, Delta One T cells were polyclonal and broadly targeted acute myeloid leukemia.

The V and J genes are TRGV9 and TRGJ1 or TRGJ2. The sequence was obtained from a human donor in good health. The source material was Vdelta1 gamma-delta T cells from blood grown in culture (DOT cells). For the CDR3, the DNA is TGTGCCTTGTGGGACAGGTGGAGGAAACTCTTT. As protein: CALWDRWRKLF.